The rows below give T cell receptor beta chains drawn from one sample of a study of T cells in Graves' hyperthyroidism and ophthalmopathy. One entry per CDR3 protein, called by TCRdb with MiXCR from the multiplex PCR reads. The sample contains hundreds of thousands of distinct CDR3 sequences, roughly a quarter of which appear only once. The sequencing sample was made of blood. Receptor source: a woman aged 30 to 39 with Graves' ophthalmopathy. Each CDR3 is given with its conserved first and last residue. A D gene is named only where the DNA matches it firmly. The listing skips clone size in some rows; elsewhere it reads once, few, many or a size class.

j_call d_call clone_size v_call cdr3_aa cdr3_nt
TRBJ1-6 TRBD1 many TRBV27 CASSQTGGYSPLHF TGTGCCAGCAGTCAGACAGGGGGGTATTCACCCCTCCACTTT
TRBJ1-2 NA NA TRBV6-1 CASSTSGAYGYTF TGTGCCAGCAGTACCTCCGGGGCTTATGGCTACACCTTC
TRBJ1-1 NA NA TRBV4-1 CASSQFSRMLNTEAFF TGCGCCAGCAGCCAATTCTCCCGGATGCTGAACACTGAAGCTTTCTTT
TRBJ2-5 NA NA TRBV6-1 CASTPQGRQETQYF TGTGCCAGCACCCCACAGGGCCGACAAGAGACCCAGTACTTC
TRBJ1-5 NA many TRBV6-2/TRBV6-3 CASSYSTFGDQPQHF TGTGCCAGCAGTTACTCGACGTTCGGGGATCAGCCCCAGCATTTT
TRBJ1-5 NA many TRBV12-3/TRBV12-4 CASASDSNQPQHF TGTGCCAGCGCTTCGGATAGCAATCAGCCCCAGCATTTT
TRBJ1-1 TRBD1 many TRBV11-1 CASSLGQVLTAEAFF TGTGCCAGCAGCCTAGGACAGGTGTTGACGGCTGAAGCTTTCTTT
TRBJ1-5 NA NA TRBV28 CASSLSEPGHLQHF TGTGCCAGCAGTCTTAGCGAACCCGGACATCTTCAGCATTTT
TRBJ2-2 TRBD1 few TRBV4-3 CASSQTGGSGELFF TGCGCCAGCAGTCAGACAGGGGGCAGCGGGGAGCTGTTTTTT
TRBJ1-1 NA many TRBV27 CASSLKGLNTEAFF TGTGCCAGCAGTTTGAAGGGGCTGAACACTGAAGCTTTCTTT
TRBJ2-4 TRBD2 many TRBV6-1 CASSEALAGGSSGYIKYF TGTGCCAGCAGTGAAGCGTTAGCGGGGGGTAGTTCCGGGTACATTAAGTACTTC
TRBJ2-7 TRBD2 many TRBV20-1 CSATLAGGRAYEQYF TGCAGTGCCACTTTAGCGGGGGGGCGCGCCTACGAGCAGTACTTC
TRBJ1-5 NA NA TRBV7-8 CASSLPGAHPQHF TGTGCCAGCAGTCTCCCAGGGGCCCATCCCCAGCATTTT
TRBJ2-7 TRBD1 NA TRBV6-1 CASIVDRVVAYEQYF TGTGCCAGCATCGTCGACAGGGTAGTAGCCTACGAGCAGTACTTC
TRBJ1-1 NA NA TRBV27 CASSLSSHAGLATEAFF TGTGCCAGCAGTTTATCTTCCCACGCAGGTCTTGCCACTGAAGCTTTCTTT
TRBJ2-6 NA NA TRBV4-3 CASSQDPGGGANVLTF TGCGCCAGCAGCCAAGATCCCGGCGGGGGGGCCAACGTCCTGACTTTC
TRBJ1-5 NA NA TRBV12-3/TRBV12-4 CASSPGASNQPQHF TGTGCCAGCAGCCCCGGGGCCTCCAATCAGCCCCAGCATTTT
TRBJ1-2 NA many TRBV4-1 CASSQDSGGGIGYTF TGCGCCAGCAGCCAAGATTCTGGGGGCGGGATCGGCTACACCTTC
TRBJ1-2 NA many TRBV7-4 CASSEAGNGYTF TGTGCCAGCAGCGAGGCAGGGAATGGCTACACCTTC
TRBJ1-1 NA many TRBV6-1 CASGDRSGDTEAFF TGTGCCAGCGGAGACAGGAGTGGAGATACTGAAGCTTTCTTT
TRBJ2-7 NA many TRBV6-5 CASSYQGQYDEQYF TGTGCCAGCAGTTATCAAGGACAGTACGACGAGCAGTACTTC
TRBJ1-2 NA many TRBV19 CASSPREGANYGYTF TGTGCCAGTAGTCCAAGGGAGGGTGCTAACTATGGCTACACCTTC
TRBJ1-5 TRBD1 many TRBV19 CASSIVRTGGAVGQPQHF TGTGCCAGTAGTATAGTCCGGACAGGCGGCGCGGTAGGGCAGCCCCAGCATTTT
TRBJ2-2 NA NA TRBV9 CASSVGGTQNTGELFF TGTGCCAGCAGCGTAGGGGGGACACAAAACACCGGGGAGCTGTTTTTT
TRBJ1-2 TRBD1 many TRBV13 CASSRSSTGHYGYTF TGTGCCAGCAGCCGATCCTCGACAGGGCACTATGGCTACACCTTC
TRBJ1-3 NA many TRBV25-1 CASMGGHGNTIYF TGTGCCAGCATGGGGGGGCACGGAAACACCATATATTTT
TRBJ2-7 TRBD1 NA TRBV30 CAWRGDRVSLYEQYF TGTGCCTGGAGGGGGGACAGGGTATCTTTGTACGAGCAGTACTTC
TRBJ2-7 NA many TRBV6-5 CASSYDFSYEQYF TGTGCCAGCAGTTACGACTTCTCCTACGAGCAGTACTTC
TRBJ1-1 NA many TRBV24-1 CATSDNAPDTEAFF TGTGCCACCAGTGATAACGCGCCAGACACTGAAGCTTTCTTT
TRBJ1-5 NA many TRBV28 CASSRGTPYSNQPQHF TGTGCCAGCAGTCGAGGGACACCATATAGCAATCAGCCCCAGCATTTT
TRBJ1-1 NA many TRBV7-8 CASSLGVGSTEAFF TGTGCCAGCAGCTTGGGGGTCGGGAGCACTGAAGCTTTCTTT
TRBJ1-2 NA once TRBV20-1 CSAMNGFNYGYTF TGCAGTGCTATGAACGGGTTTAACTATGGCTACACCTTC
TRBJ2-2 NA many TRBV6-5 CASSYSILAGRTGELFF TGTGCCAGCAGTTACTCGATATTGGCAGGGAGGACCGGGGAGCTGTTTTTT
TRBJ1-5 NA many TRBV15 CATSSISGQPQHF TGTGCCACCAGCAGTATTTCGGGGCAGCCCCAGCATTTT
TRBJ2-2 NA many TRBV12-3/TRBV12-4 CASTPPDRNALPGELFF TGTGCCAGCACCCCGCCTGACCGAAACGCCCTCCCCGGGGAGCTGTTTTTT
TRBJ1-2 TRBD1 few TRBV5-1 CASSLKGQEPSSYGYTF TGCGCCAGCAGCTTGAAGGGACAGGAGCCATCCTCCTATGGCTACACCTTC
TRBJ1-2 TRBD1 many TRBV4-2 CASSQDPGTGEGGYTF TGTGCCAGCAGCCAAGATCCGGGGACAGGGGAGGGTGGCTACACCTTC
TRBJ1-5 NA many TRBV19 CASSIELVGGPLGQPQHF TGTGCCAGTAGTATAGAACTCGTTGGTGGGCCCCTCGGTCAGCCCCAGCATTTT
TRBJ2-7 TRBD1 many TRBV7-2 CASSLVSPGGDEQYF TGTGCCAGCAGCTTAGTTTCCCCAGGGGGTGACGAGCAGTACTTC
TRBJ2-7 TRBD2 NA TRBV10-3 CATSSGREFYEQYF TGTGCCACCAGTAGCGGGAGGGAGTTTTACGAGCAGTACTTC
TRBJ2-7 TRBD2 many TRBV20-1 CSARLFTSGTYEQYF TGCAGTGCTAGACTGTTTACTAGCGGAACCTACGAGCAGTACTTC
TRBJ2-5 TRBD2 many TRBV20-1 CSASWGGKKETQYF TGCAGTGCTAGTTGGGGGGGGAAGAAGGAGACCCAGTACTTC